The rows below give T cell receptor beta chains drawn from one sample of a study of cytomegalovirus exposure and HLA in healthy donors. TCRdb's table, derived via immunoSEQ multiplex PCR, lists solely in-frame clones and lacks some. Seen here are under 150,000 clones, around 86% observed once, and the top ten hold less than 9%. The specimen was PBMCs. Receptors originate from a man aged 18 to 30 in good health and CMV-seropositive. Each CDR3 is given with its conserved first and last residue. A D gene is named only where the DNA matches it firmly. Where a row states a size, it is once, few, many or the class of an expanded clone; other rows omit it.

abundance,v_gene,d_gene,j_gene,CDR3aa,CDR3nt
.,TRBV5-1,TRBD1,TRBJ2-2,CASSTGTVDTGELFF,TGCGCCAGCAGCACCGGGACAGTCGACACCGGGGAGCTGTTTTTT
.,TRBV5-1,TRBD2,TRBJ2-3,CASSLTGTSMDTQYF,TGCGCCAGCAGCCTCACCGGGACTAGTATGGATACGCAGTATTTT
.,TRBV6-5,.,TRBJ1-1,CASSYATYTEAFF,TGTGCCAGCAGTTACGCCACATACACTGAAGCTTTCTTT
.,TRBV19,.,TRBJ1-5,CASSQPGQPNQPQHF,TGTGCCAGTAGTCAACCTGGACAGCCCAATCAGCCCCAGCATTTT
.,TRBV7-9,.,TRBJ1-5,CASSLSSNQPQHF,TGTGCCAGCAGCTTAAGCAGCAATCAGCCCCAGCATTTT
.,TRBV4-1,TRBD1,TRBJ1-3,CASSQAPTGAAGNTIYF,TGCGCCAGCAGCCAAGCCCCCACAGGGGCTGCTGGAAACACCATATATTTT
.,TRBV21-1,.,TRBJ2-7,CASSKAGGREVEQYF,TGTGCCAGCAGCAAAGCGGGCGGGAGAGAAGTTGAGCAGTACTTC
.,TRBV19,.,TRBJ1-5,CASSIERNQPQHF,TGTGCCAGTAGTATAGAACGGAATCAGCCCCAGCATTTT
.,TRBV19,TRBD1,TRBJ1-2,CATKDRVVNYGYTF,TGTGCCACCAAGGACAGGGTCGTGAACTATGGCTACACCTTC
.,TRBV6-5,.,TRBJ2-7,CASSIAPTYEQYF,TGTGCCAGCTCCATCGCCCCTACCTACGAGCAGTACTTC
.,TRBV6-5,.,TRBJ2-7,CASSSATGLFREQYF,TGTGCCAGCAGTTCCGCCACAGGGCTCTTTCGCGAGCAGTACTTC
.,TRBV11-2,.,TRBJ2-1,CASSFGLSYNEQFF,TGTGCCAGCAGCTTTGGGCTAAGTTACAATGAGCAGTTCTTC
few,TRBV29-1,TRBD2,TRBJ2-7,CSAGGDEQYF,TGCAGCGCGGGAGGGGACGAGCAGTACTTC
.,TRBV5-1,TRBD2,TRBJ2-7,CASSPLAGAYEQYF,TGCGCCAGCAGCCCCCTAGCGGGTGCCTACGAGCAGTACTTC
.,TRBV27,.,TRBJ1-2,CASSRLGGLGYGYTF,TGTGCCAGCAGCCGCCTCGGGGGGCTCGGCTATGGCTACACCTTC
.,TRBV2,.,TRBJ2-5,CASEWSGIQETQYF,TGTGCCAGCGAATGGTCAGGGATCCAAGAGACCCAGTACTTC
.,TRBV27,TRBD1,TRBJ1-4,CASSLGQGVGKLFF,TGTGCCAGCAGCCTAGGACAGGGGGTGGGAAAACTGTTTTTT
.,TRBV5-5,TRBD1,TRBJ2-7,CASSLNPGQVGEQYF,TGTGCCAGCAGCTTGAATCCGGGACAGGTGGGCGAGCAGTACTTC
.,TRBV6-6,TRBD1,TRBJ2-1,CASSNGQAQNNEQFF,TGTGCCAGCAGTAACGGACAGGCGCAGAACAATGAGCAGTTCTTC
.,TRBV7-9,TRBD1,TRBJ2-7,CASSLPQTGALKEQYF,TGTGCCAGCAGCTTACCCCAGACAGGGGCCCTAAAGGAGCAGTACTTC
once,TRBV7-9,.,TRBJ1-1,CASNRWGRGTEAFF,TGTGCCAGCAACCGATGGGGCAGGGGTACTGAAGCTTTCTTT
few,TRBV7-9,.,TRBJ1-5,CASSSPNQPQHF,TGTGCCAGCAGCTCCCCTAATCAGCCCCAGCATTTT
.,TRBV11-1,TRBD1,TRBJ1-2,CASSSRTGGYGYTF,TGTGCCAGCAGCTCGCGGACAGGGGGGTATGGCTACACCTTC
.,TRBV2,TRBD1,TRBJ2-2,CASRMDRGIPGELFF,TGTGCCAGCAGGATGGACAGGGGGATACCCGGGGAGCTGTTTTTT
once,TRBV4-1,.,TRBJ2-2,CASSHSGVEAGELFF,TGCGCCAGCAGCCATTCGGGGGTAGAGGCCGGGGAGCTGTTTTTT
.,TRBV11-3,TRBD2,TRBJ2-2,CASSLRLLAVNTGELFF,TGTGCCAGCAGCTTAAGGCTCCTAGCGGTAAACACCGGGGAGCTGTTTTTT
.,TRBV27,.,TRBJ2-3,CASRGGGGKGDTQYF,TGTGCCAGCAGGGGGGGTGGCGGGAAAGGGGATACGCAGTATTTT
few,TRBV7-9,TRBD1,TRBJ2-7,CASSPRTGHYEQYF,TGTGCCAGCAGCCCAAGGACAGGGCACTACGAGCAGTACTTC
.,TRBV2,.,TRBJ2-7,CASRATYEQYF,TGTGCCAGCAGAGCTACCTACGAGCAGTACTTC
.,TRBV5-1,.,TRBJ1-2,CATPKGGANYGYTF,TGCGCCACCCCCAAGGGGGGGGCTAACTATGGCTACACCTTC
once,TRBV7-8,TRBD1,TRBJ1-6,CASRYGQVGHNSPLHF,TGTGCCAGCAGATACGGACAGGTCGGACATAATTCACCCCTCCACTTT
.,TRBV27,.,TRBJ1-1,CASSFGGVAEAFF,TGTGCCAGCAGTTTTGGCGGGGTTGCTGAAGCTTTCTTT
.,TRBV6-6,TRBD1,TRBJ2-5,CASSYPGTGSGETQYF,TGTGCCAGCAGCTATCCCGGGACAGGGTCGGGGGAGACCCAGTACTTC
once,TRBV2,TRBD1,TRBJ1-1,CASSGNRGQGDTEAFF,TGTGCCAGCAGTGGTAACCGGGGACAGGGAGACACTGAAGCTTTCTTT
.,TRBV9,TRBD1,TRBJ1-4,CASSPLEGGEGKLFF,TGTGCCAGCAGCCCTTTGGAAGGGGGCGAAGGAAAACTGTTTTTT
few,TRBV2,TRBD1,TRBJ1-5,CASSTQGVYQPQHF,TGTGCCAGCAGTACACAGGGGGTGTATCAGCCCCAGCATTTT
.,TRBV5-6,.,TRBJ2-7,CASSLGLVLGEQYF,TGTGCCAGCAGCTTGGGACTAGTACTAGGCGAGCAGTACTTC
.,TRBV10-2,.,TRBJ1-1,CASSQNPQGTTEAFF,TGCGCCAGCAGTCAAAACCCTCAGGGGACCACTGAAGCTTTCTTT
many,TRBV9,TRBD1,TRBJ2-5,CASSPQVTGGQETQYF,TGTGCCAGCAGCCCCCAGGTGACAGGGGGACAAGAGACCCAGTACTTC
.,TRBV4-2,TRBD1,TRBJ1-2,CASSRPTGDYGYTF,TGTGCCAGCAGCCGCCCCACAGGGGACTATGGCTACACCTTC
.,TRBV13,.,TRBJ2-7,CASSLVTGSAGVSEQYF,TGTGCCAGCAGCTTAGTAACAGGTTCGGCAGGGGTAAGCGAGCAGTACTTC
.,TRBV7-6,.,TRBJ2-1,CASSLGPVRGSYNEQFF,TGTGCCAGCAGCTTAGGACCGGTTCGGGGCTCCTACAATGAGCAGTTCTTC
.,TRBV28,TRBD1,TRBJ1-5,CASSYLGRGPHQPQHF,TGTGCCAGCAGTTATTTGGGCAGGGGGCCTCATCAGCCCCAGCATTTT
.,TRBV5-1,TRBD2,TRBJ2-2,CASSGTGTSWSGELFF,TGCGCCAGCAGCGGAACAGGGACTAGCTGGTCCGGGGAGCTGTTTTTT
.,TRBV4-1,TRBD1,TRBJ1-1,CASSRTGFYTEAFF,TGCGCCAGCAGCCGGACAGGGTTCTACACTGAAGCTTTCTTT
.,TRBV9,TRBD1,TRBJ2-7,CASTLWVDRATYEQYF,TGTGCCAGCACCCTCTGGGTGGACAGGGCGACCTACGAGCAGTACTTC
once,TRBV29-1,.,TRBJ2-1,CSVAPGTLYNEQLF,.